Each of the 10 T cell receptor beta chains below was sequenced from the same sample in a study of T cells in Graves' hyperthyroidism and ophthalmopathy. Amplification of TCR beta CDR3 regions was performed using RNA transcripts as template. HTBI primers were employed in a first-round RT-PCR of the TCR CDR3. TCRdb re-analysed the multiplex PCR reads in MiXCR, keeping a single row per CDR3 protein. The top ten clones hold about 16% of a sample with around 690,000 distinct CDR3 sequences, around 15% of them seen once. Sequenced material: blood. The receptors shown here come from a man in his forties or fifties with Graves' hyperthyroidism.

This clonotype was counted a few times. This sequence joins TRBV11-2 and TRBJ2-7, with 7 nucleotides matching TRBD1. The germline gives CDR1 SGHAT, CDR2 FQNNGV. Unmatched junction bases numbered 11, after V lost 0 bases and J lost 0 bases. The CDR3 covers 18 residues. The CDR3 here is CASSLDNLGQLLSYEQYF. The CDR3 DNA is TGTGCCAGCAGCTTAGATAATCTGGGACAGCTCCTCTCCTACGAGCAGTACTTC.

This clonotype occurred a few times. CDR3 in DNA: TGTGCCAGCATTAGTCAGCAGACCACAGATACGCAGTATTTT. Translated: CASISQQTTDTQYF. The gene calls are TRBV28 and TRBJ2-3; D call uncertain. V shed 7 bases and J shed 2 bases, with 13 bases lying between them. The CDR3 extends over 14 amino acids. Per germline, CDR1 MDHEN and CDR2 SYDVKM.

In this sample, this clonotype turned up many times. The CDR3 spells CASSFPGLELYEQFF. The CDR3 DNA reads TGTGCCAGCAGCTTTCCGGGACTAGAGTTGTATGAGCAGTTCTTC. The chain is built from TRBV7-9 and TRBJ2-1; TRBD2 agrees at 8 bases. This CDR3 is built from 15 residues. Germline V gives CDR1 SEHNR, CDR2 FQNEAQ (reference sequence). The V and J ends lost 3 bases and 8 bases, in that order; junction bases with no gene match: 9.

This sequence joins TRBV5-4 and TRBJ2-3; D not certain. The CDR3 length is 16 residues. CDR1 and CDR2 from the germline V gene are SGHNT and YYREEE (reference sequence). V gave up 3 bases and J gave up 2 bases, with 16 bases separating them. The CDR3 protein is CASSSGSARITDTQYF. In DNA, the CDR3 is TGTGCCAGCAGCTCGGGCTCAGCCAGGATCACAGATACGCAGTATTTT.

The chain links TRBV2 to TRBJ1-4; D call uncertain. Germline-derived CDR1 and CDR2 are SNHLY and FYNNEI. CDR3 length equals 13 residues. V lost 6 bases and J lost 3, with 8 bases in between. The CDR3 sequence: CASRTQPNEKLFF. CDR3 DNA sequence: TGTGCCAGCAGAACACAGCCTAATGAAAAACTGTTTTTT.

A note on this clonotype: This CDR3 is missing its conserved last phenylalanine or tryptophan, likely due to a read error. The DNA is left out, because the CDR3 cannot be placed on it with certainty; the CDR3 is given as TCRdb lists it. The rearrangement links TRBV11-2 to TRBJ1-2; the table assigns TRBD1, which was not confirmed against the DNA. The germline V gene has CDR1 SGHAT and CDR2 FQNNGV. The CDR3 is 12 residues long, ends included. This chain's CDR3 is CASMGGNYGCTV.

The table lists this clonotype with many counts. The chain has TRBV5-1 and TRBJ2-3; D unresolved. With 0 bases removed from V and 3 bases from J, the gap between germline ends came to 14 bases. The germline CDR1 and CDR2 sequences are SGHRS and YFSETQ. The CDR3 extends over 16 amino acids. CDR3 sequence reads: CASSLDREEMTDTQYF. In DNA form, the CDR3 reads TGCGCCAGCAGCTTGGATCGAGAGGAGATGACAGATACGCAGTATTTT. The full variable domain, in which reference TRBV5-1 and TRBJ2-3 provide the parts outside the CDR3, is KAGVTQTPRYLIKTRGQQVTLSCSPISGHRSVSWYQQTPGQGLQFLFEYFSETQRNKGNFPGRFSGRQFSNSRSEMNVSTLELGDSALYLCASSLDREEMTDTQYFGPGTRLTVL.

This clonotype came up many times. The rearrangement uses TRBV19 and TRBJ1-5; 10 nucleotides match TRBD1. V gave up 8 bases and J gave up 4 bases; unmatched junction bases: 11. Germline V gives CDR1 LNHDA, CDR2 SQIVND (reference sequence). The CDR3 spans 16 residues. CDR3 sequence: CASGQSGTGVNQPQHF. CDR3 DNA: TGTGCCAGTGGCCAATCCGGGACAGGGGTAAATCAGCCCCAGCATTTT. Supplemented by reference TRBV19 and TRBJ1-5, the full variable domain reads DGGITQSPKYLFRKEGQNVTLSCEQNLNHDAMYWYRQDPGQGLRLIYYSQIVNDFQKGDIAEGYSVSREKKESFPLTVTSAQKNPTAFYLCASGQSGTGVNQPQHFGDGTRLSIL.

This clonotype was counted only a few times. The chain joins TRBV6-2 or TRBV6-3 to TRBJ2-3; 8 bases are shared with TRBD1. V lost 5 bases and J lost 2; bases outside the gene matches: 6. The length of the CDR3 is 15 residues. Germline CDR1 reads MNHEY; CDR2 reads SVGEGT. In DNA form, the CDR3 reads TGTGCCAGCAGTGACAGGGGCCATAACACAGATACGCAGTATTTT. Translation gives CASSDRGHNTDTQYF.

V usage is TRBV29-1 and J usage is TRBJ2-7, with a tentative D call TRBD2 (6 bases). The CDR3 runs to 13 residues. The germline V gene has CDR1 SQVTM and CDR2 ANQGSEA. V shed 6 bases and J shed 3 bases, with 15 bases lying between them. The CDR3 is CSVGGAPIYEQYF. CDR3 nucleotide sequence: TGCAGCGTGGGGGGAGCCCCAATCTACGAGCAGTACTTC.